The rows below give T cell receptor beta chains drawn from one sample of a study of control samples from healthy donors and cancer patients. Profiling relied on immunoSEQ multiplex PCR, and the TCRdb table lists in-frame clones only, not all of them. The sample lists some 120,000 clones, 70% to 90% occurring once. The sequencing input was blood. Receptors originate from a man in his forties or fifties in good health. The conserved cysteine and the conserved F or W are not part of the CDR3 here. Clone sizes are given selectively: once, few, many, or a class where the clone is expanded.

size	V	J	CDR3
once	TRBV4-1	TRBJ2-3	ASSQEGEQVPDTQY
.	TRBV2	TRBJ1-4	ASSLRQGEATNEKLF
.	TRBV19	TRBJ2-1	ASSLRTGYNEQF
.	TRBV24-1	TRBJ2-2	ATSGGDGATGELF
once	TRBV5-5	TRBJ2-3	ASSSGLAGDTQY
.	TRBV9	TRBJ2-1	ASSAWTSGGLGNEQF
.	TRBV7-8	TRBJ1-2	ASSLGQGASGYT
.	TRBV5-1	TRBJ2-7	ASSFRTNYEQY
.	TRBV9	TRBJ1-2	ASSVVEAGAGYT
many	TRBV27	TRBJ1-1	ASSSADRVNTEAF
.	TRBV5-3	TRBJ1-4	ARSCSGTGNEKLF
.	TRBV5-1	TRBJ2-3	ASRATSGGTDTQY
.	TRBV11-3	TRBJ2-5	ASSLSGTGKGETQY
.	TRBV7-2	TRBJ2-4	ASSPQPGLEIAKNIQY
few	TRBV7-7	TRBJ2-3	ASSPVSGGGTDTQY
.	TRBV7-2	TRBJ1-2	ASSWPLLYGYT
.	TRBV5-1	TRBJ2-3	ASSLGSGKDTQY
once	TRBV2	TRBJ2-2	ASSDRTGELF
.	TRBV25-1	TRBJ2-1	ASSIKRGTYNEQF
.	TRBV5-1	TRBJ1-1	ASSPGSGTEAF
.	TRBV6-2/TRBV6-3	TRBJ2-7	ASSWGQLLSYEQY
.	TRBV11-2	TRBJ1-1	ASTPNDRGRTEAF
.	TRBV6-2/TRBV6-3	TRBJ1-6	ASSTLTGGNSPLH
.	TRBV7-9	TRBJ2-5	ASSARFQETQY
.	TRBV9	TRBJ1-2	ASSPEGFYGYT
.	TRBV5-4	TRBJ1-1	ASSFGTEAF
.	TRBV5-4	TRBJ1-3	ASSLDQGGGNTIY
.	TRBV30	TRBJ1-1	AWSPSGAEAF
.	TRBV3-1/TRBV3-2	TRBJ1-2	ASRPTGGEGYGYT
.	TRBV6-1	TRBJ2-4	ASSELRTGVLAKNIQY
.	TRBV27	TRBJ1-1	ASSLSRGPSTEAF
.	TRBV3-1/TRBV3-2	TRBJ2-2	ASSQISGGGGELF